Listed below are T cell receptor beta chains from one sample, sequenced in a study of identical twins. One entry per CDR3 protein results from TCRdb running MiXCR on the 5' RACE reads. The sample consists of approximately 670,000 distinct CDR3 sequences, around 6% of them appearing once. Sequenced sample: naive T cells sorted from blood. The source is a man aged 18-30 years in good health. Each CDR3 is given with its conserved first and last residue. A D gene is named only where the DNA matches it firmly. Rows give clone size only sometimes, using once, few, many, or a class for an expanded clone.

TRBV5-1	TRBJ2-1	TRBD2	15	NA	TGCGCCAGCAGCTTGGTGGGACTAGTGGGTGATGAGCAGTTCTTC	CASSLVGLVGDEQFF
TRBV6-1	TRBJ1-5	NA	13	many	TGTGCCAGCTTTGGGGGGGCCGGTCAGCCCCAGCATTTT	CASFGGAGQPQHF
TRBV6-2/TRBV6-3	TRBJ2-7	TRBD2	14	many	TGTGCCAGCAGCTCTCCAGCGGGAGGGTACGAGCAGTACTTC	CASSSPAGGYEQYF
TRBV20-1	TRBJ2-1	NA	14	many	TGCAGTGCTAGAGCTGCGGGACACAACAATGAGCAGTTCTTC	CSARAAGHNNEQFF
TRBV12-3/TRBV12-4	TRBJ2-3	NA	13	many	TGTGCCAGCAGTTGGGGCGGCCGGGATGCGCAGTATTTT	CASSWGGRDAQYF
TRBV15	TRBJ1-6	NA	15	NA	TGTGCCACCAGCATGGAACGGGGGCGAATTTCACCCCTCCACTTT	CATSMERGRISPLHF
TRBV5-8	TRBJ2-4	NA	16	many	TGTGCCAGCAGCTCCGCCCGCTGGGGTCCCAAAAACATTCAGTACTTC	CASSSARWGPKNIQYF
TRBV28	TRBJ2-3	NA	15	NA	TGTGCCAGCAGTCAGACCCAGGGACGGAGGACTACGCAGTATTTT	CASSQTQGRRTTQYF
TRBV20-1	TRBJ2-6	NA	16	many	TGCAGTGCTAGTCGCCAGGTATTCTCTGGGGCCAACGTCCTGACTTTC	CSASRQVFSGANVLTF
TRBV20-1	TRBJ1-4	NA	11	NA	TGCAGTGCCTACAGTCTAGAAAAACTGTTTTTT	CSAYSLEKLFF
TRBV15	TRBJ2-3	TRBD2	15	many	TGTGCCACCAGCAGAGCTAGCGGGGGGGCAGATACGCAGTATTTT	CATSRASGGADTQYF
TRBV10-3	TRBJ2-1	NA	13	NA	TGTGCCATCAGTGAGTCTGGGGGGAATGAGCAGTTCTTC	CAISESGGNEQFF